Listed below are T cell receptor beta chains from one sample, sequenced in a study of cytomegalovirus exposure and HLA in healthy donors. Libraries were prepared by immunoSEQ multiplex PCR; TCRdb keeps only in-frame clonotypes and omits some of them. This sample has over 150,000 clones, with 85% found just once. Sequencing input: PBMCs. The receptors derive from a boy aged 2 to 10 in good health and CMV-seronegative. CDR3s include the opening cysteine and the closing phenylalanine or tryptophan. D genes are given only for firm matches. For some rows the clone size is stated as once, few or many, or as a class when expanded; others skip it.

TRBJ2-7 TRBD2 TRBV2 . TGTGCCAGCACAACTAGCGGGAATTCCTACGAGCAGTACTTC CASTTSGNSYEQYF
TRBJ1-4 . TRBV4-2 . TGTGCCAGCAGCCAAGATCCGCGCTCGGGGAATGAAAAACTGTTTTTT CASSQDPRSGNEKLFF
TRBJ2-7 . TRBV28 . TGTGCCAGCAGTTGGGGGGATTACGAGCAGTACTTC CASSWGDYEQYF
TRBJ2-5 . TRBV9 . TGTGCCAGCAGCGTAGATTTACCAGGAGGGATCGAAGAGACCCAGTACTTC CASSVDLPGGIEETQYF
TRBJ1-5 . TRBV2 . TGTGCCAGCAGTCCCGAGCAGGTCAATCAGCCCCAGCATTTT CASSPEQVNQPQHF
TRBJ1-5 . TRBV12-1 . TGTGCCAGCAGTCCTACCGACAGAAAAGAGAATAGCAATCAGCCCCAGCATTTT CASSPTDRKENSNQPQHF
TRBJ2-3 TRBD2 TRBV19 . TGTGCCAGTGGGACTAGCGAAGGGGGAGATACGCAGTATTTT CASGTSEGGDTQYF
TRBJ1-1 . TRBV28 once TGTGCCAGCAGTTTGGCAGGCCGGAACACTGAAGCTTTCTTT CASSLAGRNTEAFF
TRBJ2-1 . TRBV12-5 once TGTGCTAGTGCCCTGACTTCCGGCGCTAGTCAGTTCTTC CASALTSGASQFF
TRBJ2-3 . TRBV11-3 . TGTGCCAGCAGCCGAAACCCGGGCACAGATACGCAGTATTTT CASSRNPGTDTQYF
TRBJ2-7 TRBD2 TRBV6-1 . TGTGCCAGCGAGGTGGGGCGTCGGGGGGGCGAGCAGTACTTC CASEVGRRGGEQYF
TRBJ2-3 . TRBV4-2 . TGTGCCAGCAGCCAAGACCGGGGGAGCACAGATACGCAGTATTTT CASSQDRGSTDTQYF
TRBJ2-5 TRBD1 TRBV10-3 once TGTGCCATCAGTGATCCTGGGACAGGGATAGAGACCCAGTACTTC CAISDPGTGIETQYF
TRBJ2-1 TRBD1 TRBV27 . TGTGCCAGCTCCCCAGGGGGACATGAGCAGTTCTTC CASSPGGHEQFF
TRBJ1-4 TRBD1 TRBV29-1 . TGCAGCGTTGATAGGGGGCAGGGTGAAAAACTGTTTTTT CSVDRGQGEKLFF
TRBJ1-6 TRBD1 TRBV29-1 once TGCAGCGTTAGCACAGGGGATAATTCACCCCTCCACTTT CSVSTGDNSPLHF
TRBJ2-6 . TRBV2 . TGTGCCAGCAGTCCCAGACAGGTGATCGCTGGGGCCAACGTCCTGACTTTC CASSPRQVIAGANVLTF
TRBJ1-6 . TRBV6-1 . TGTGCCACCCCCTCAGGTGGACAGATGAGGTCACCCCTCCACTTT CATPSGGQMRSPLHF
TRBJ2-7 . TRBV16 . TGTGCCAGCAGCGAAACCGCGGGCACCAGGGAGCAGTACTTC CASSETAGTREQYF
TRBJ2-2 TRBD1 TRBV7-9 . TGTGCCAGCAGCTCCCGAGGGGGCCAGAACACCGGGGAGCTGTTTTTT CASSSRGGQNTGELFF
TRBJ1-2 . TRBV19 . TGTGCCAGTAGGCTTGCGGGTGAAGGTGGCTACACCTTC CASRLAGEGGYTF
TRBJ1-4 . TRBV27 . TGTGCCAGCAGTTTAGTTCCGGTCGAAAAACTGTTTTTT CASSLVPVEKLFF
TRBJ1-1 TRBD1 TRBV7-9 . TGTGCCAGCAGCCGGACAGGGGGAGCTTTCTTT CASSRTGGAFF
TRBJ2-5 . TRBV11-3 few TGTGCCAGCAGCTTAGACAGGAAAGAGACCCAGTACTTC CASSLDRKETQYF
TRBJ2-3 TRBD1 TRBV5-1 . TGCGCCAGCAGCGGGCAGGGGACAGGGTTCGCAGATACGCAGTATTTT CASSGQGTGFADTQYF